A selection of T cell receptor beta chains follows, all from one sample in a study of control samples from healthy donors and cancer patients. Repertoires were generated with immunoSEQ multiplex PCR, while TCRdb's copy carries only in-frame clones and drops some. The sample has 70,000 to 75,000 clones; more than 85% are singletons. Sequenced input: blood. The receptors were gathered from a woman between 50 and 59 years old in good health. Each CDR3 is given with its conserved first and last residue. D genes are given only for firm matches. Expanded clones get a size class; other rows say once, few or many, or leave the size out.

cdr3_nt,cdr3_aa,clone_size,v_call,d_call,j_call
TGTGCCAGCAGCCAATATCTGGGGGCAACTTCACCCCTCCACTTT,CASSQYLGATSPLHF,.,TRBV14,.,TRBJ1-6
TGTGCCAGCAGCTTCCGGGACAGATCCTCTGGAAACACCATATATTTT,CASSFRDRSSGNTIYF,.,TRBV3-1/TRBV3-2,TRBD1,TRBJ1-3
TGTGCCAGTAGACCTGCCCCCTTTCAGGGCCAGCCCCAGCATTTT,CASRPAPFQGQPQHF,once,TRBV19,.,TRBJ1-5
TGCGCCAGCAGCCCAGGAAACACCATATATTTT,CASSPGNTIYF,.,TRBV4-1,.,TRBJ1-3
TGTGCTAGTGGTGGAGGTCTTTCCGACATTCAGTACTTC,CASGGGLSDIQYF,once,TRBV12-5,.,TRBJ2-4
TGTGCCAGCAGCCTTAGCGGGGATAACACCGGGGAGCTGTTTTTT,CASSLSGDNTGELFF,.,TRBV3-1/TRBV3-2,TRBD2,TRBJ2-2
TGTGCCTGGAGCGCTACGAGGGGACAGGGGATCTATGGCTACACCTTC,CAWSATRGQGIYGYTF,.,TRBV30,TRBD1,TRBJ1-2
TGTGCCACCAGTGTTGGGACAGGGTTTGGCTACACCTTC,CATSVGTGFGYTF,.,TRBV24-1,TRBD1,TRBJ1-2
TGTGCCATCGAACAGCAGATGAACACTGAAGCTTTCTTT,CAIEQQMNTEAFF,.,TRBV10-3,.,TRBJ1-1
TGTGCCAGCAGTTTATCGGGGGCCTACGAGCAGTACTTC,CASSLSGAYEQYF,.,TRBV27,.,TRBJ2-7
TGTGCCAGCAGACCCGGGACTAATTATGAGCAGTTCTTC,CASRPGTNYEQFF,.,TRBV28,TRBD2,TRBJ2-1
TGTGCCAGCTCACTTGCCCGGGACACCTCCTACGAGCAGTACTTC,CASSLARDTSYEQYF,.,TRBV18,.,TRBJ2-7
TGCAGTACCCAGGACGGATACGAGCAGTACTTC,CSTQDGYEQYF,.,TRBV20-1,.,TRBJ2-7
TGCGCCAGCTCCGCCGGGGGAGTGAGGAATGAGCAGTTCTTC,CASSAGGVRNEQFF,.,TRBV10-2,.,TRBJ2-1
TGTGCCAGCAGCGTAGGCCAGTGGTTGAGCGGGGAGCTGTTTTTT,CASSVGQWLSGELFF,once,TRBV9,.,TRBJ2-2
TGCAGCGTTGAGTCTGGGACAGGGGAGGTCTATGGCTACACCTTC,CSVESGTGEVYGYTF,.,TRBV29-1,TRBD1,TRBJ1-2
TGCGCCAGCAGTCAATCGGGGACAGGGGACAGGCAGTACTTC,CASSQSGTGDRQYF,.,TRBV23-1,TRBD1,TRBJ2-7
TGTGCCAGCAGTTTAGTTGGACAATCCCTCCACTTT,CASSLVGQSLHF,.,TRBV27,.,TRBJ1-6
TGTGCCAGCAACTCTGGGCGGGCTGAAGCTTTCTTT,CASNSGRAEAFF,.,TRBV19,.,TRBJ1-1
TGCGCCAGCAGCTTGGAGCCCCGCTCCTACAATGAGCAGTTCTTC,CASSLEPRSYNEQFF,once,TRBV5-1,.,TRBJ2-1
TGCGCCAGCAGCCAAGTGGCACTAGAAACCTTAAATTCACCCCTCCACTTT,CASSQVALETLNSPLHF,.,TRBV4-1,.,TRBJ1-6
TGTGCCAGCAGCAAGGGGGGCAATGAGCAGTTCTTC,CASSKGGNEQFF,.,TRBV14,.,TRBJ2-1
TGCGCCAGCAAGAACGGACTAGCGGGAGGGAAAGATACGCAGTATTTT,CASKNGLAGGKDTQYF,.,TRBV5-1,TRBD2,TRBJ2-3
TGTGCCAGCAGCCAAGAATGGGGGGACAATCAGCCCCAGCATTTT,CASSQEWGDNQPQHF,.,TRBV3-1/TRBV3-2,.,TRBJ1-5